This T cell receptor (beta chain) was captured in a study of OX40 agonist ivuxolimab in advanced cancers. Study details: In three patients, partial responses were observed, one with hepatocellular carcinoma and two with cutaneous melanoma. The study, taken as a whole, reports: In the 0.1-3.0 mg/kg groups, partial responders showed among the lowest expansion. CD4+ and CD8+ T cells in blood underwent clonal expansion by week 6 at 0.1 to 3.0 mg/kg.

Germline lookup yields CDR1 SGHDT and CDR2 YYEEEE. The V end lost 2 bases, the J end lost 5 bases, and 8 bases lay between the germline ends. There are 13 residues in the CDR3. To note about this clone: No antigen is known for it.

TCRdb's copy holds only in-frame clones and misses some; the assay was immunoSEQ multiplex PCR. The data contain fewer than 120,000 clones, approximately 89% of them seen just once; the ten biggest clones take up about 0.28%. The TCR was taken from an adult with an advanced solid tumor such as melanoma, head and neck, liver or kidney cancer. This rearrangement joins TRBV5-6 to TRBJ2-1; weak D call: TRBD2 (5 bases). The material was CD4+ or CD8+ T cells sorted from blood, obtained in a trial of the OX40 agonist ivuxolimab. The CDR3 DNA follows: TGTGCCAGCAGCTTTGGACTTCACAATGAGCAGTTCTTC. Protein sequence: CASSFGLHNEQFF.